This is a list of T cell receptor beta chains from one sample in a study of blood T cell repertoires in COVID-19. The assay was immunoSEQ multiplex PCR, and TCRdb's table has in-frame clones only and misses some. The sample contains 200,000 to 300,000 clones, approximately 88% of which appear only once. The sequencing input was PBMCs or T cells enriched from blood (not recorded which). These receptors all come from a woman in her thirties or forties with acute COVID-19. Both conserved end residues are part of each CDR3. D genes are given only for firm matches. Clone size appears in some rows only: once, few, many, or a class for an expanded clone.

TRBV5-4,-,TRBJ1-1,-,TGTGCCAGCAGCCCCAACCTGGGGGCGCTGGTCACTGAAGCTTTCTTT,CASSPNLGALVTEAFF
TRBV9,TRBD2,TRBJ2-3,-,TGTGCCAGCAGCGTAGGGACGGGGGGTACAGATACGCAGTATTTT,CASSVGTGGTDTQYF
TRBV6-2/TRBV6-3,-,TRBJ1-3,-,TGTGCCAGCAGCTGGGACATCCAACGCTCTGGAAACACCATATATTTT,CASSWDIQRSGNTIYF
TRBV4-1,-,TRBJ1-1,-,TGCGCCAGCAGCCGCGTAACAGGGCCTGAAGCTTTCTTT,CASSRVTGPEAFF
TRBV21-1,-,TRBJ2-2,-,TGTGCCAGCAGCAATGAGGGGGATCCGAACACCGGGGAGCTGTTTTTT,CASSNEGDPNTGELFF
TRBV19,TRBD1,TRBJ1-3,-,TGTGCCAGTAGTATCGCCCGCGGGACAGGCAATTCTGGAAACACCATATATTTT,CASSIARGTGNSGNTIYF
TRBV7-2,-,TRBJ2-3,-,TGTGCCAGCAGTGCCTGGCAAGATACGCAGTATTTT,CASSAWQDTQYF
TRBV10-2,-,TRBJ2-7,-,TGCGCCAGCAGTGAGTCGTTCCGGGAGCAGTACTTC,CASSESFREQYF
TRBV27,TRBD1,TRBJ1-3,-,TGTGCCAGCAGCACTGCAAGGGGGCCCTCTGGAAACACCATATATTTT,CASSTARGPSGNTIYF
TRBV7-2,TRBD2,TRBJ2-3,-,TGTGCCAGCAGCTTCGCGGGAGGGCCGGATACGCAGTATTTT,CASSFAGGPDTQYF
TRBV4-2,TRBD2,TRBJ2-7,-,TGTGCCAGCAGCCAAGTGGGGACTAGCGGGGGGGCCGGGGACCCTTACGAGCAGTACTTC,CASSQVGTSGGAGDPYEQYF
TRBV19,-,TRBJ1-6,-,TGTGCCAGTAGTATTGGGCAGGGTGGTAATTCACCCCTCCACTTT,CASSIGQGGNSPLHF
TRBV24-1,TRBD1,TRBJ1-5,-,TGTGCCACCAGTGATTCCCTCCCGGGACAGGACAATCAGCCCCAGCATTTT,CATSDSLPGQDNQPQHF
TRBV5-1,TRBD1,TRBJ1-4,-,TGCGCCAGCAGCCTAACAGGGGGCGCAAATGAAAAACTGTTTTTT,CASSLTGGANEKLFF
TRBV19,-,TRBJ2-7,-,TGTGCCAGTAGGGACAGTGTGGCCTACGAGCAGTACTTC,CASRDSVAYEQYF
TRBV12-5,-,TRBJ1-1,once,TGTGCTAGTGGGGGGGGCACTGAAGCTTTCTTT,CASGGGTEAFF
TRBV30,TRBD1,TRBJ1-1,once,TGTGCCTGGACCCGGACAGGGGCAGCGAACACTGAAGCTTTCTTT,CAWTRTGAANTEAFF
TRBV29-1,-,TRBJ1-1,-,TGCAGCGGCCGAACGGCAGGGTCAGGGAACACTGAAGCTTTCTTT,CSGRTAGSGNTEAFF